This T cell receptor beta chain was sequenced in a study of blood T cell repertoires in COVID-19 (dated by TCRdb to about 2020). Regarding the research as a whole: Samples from collaborators originated in the United States, Italy and Spain and spanned both the acute and convalescent phases of COVID-19. The prospective study material was composed of cDNA or gDNA derived from T cells, B-cell-depleted T cells, or PBMCs. Deeply sampled blood TCRbeta repertoires from subjects exposed to, actively infected with, or recovered from COVID-19 were included in the dataset. The repertoires were released in a freely available public database meant as a resource for research on the immune response to SARS-CoV-2. The samples were drawn from two sources: the first 160 participants of the ongoing ImmuneRACE study, and 950 to 1,500 subjects contributed by 6 global collaborators. Nearly every sample came with metadata listing a de-identified subject ID, COVID-19 status, age in years and sex. Where available, HLA class I and class II types were obtained from metadata supplied by the sample provider rather than from assay-based typing.

The investigation overall reported the following: Clinical and demographic metadata were provided uncurated, with the amount varying by source and participant.

This clone was detected only a few times. The clone's antigen remains unknown. There are no base qualities to consult, and no much larger clone falls within one base. The immunoSEQ Assay, a bias-controlled multiplex PCR, was used to amplify TCRbeta CDR3 regions from genomic DNA. The authors' analysis ran thus. Within the assay, amplification of reference gene primers was used to estimate how many nucleated cells each sample contained. To quantify the absolute abundance of each unique TCRbeta CDR3 rearrangement, sequence reads were collapsed and filtered. For each sample, productive Simpson clonality was calculated by taking the square root of Simpson's diversity index across productive rearrangements. TCRdb obtained this table from immuneACCESS and retained in-frame rearrangements with V and J assigned. These tables miss some clones; where compared with another copy, unresolved V genes account for less than half of the shortfall, and the remainder is unexplained. The DNA gave D and trimming, while V, J and clone size come from that table. The table for this sample lists 300,000 or so clones; about 82% of them were counted only once. About 1.6% of the sample is held by the ten biggest clonotypes.

Collaborating institutions collected whole blood in K2EDTA tubes following their own protocols. For TCRbeta analysis, collaborator samples were shipped as frozen whole blood, as isolated PBMCs, or as DNA extracted from either sample type. Reading the germline V gene gives CDR1 SNHLY and CDR2 FYNNEI. Including the terminal cysteine and phenylalanine, the CDR3 comprises 15 residues. CDR3 DNA only is kept here, 45 bases in frame from base 1. For this chain, trimming is 3 bases at the V end and 2 bases at the J end, and the number of junction bases without a gene match is 4. The sequenced sample consisted of peripheral blood. The V and J segments used are TRBV2 and TRBJ2-1; 7 central bases correspond to TRBD1. This receptor was obtained from a woman aged 50 to 60 with acute or convalescent COVID-19. Here is the DNA: TGTGCCAGCAGTGACGAGACAGGGCCCTACAATGAGCAGTTCTTC. It is translated as CASSDETGPYNEQFF.